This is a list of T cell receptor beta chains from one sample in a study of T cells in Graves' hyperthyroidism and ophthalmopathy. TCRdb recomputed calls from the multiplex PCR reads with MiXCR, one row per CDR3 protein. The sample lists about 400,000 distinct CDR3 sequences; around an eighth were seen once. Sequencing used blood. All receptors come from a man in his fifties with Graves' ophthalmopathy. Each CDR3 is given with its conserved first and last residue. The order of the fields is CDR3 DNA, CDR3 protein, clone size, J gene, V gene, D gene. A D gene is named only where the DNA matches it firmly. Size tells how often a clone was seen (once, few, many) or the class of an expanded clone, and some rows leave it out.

CDR3nt: TGCGCCAGCAGCCGGGGACAGGGGGCAGTGGATGAGCAGTTCTTC; CDR3aa: CASSRGQGAVDEQFF; abundance: many; j_gene: TRBJ2-1; v_gene: TRBV5-1; d_gene: TRBD1
CDR3nt: TGCGCCAGCAGCCTGACTAGCGGATACAATGAGCAGTTCTTC; CDR3aa: CASSLTSGYNEQFF; abundance: many; j_gene: TRBJ2-1; v_gene: TRBV4-1; d_gene: TRBD2
CDR3nt: TGTGCCAGCAGTGGACAGTCTGGGGACACTGAAGCTTTCTTT; CDR3aa: CASSGQSGDTEAFF; abundance: many; j_gene: TRBJ1-1; v_gene: TRBV28; d_gene: -
CDR3nt: TGTGCCAGCACCTCGATACCGGGGACATGGAATGGCTACACCTTC; CDR3aa: CASTSIPGTWNGYTF; abundance: many; j_gene: TRBJ1-2; v_gene: TRBV12-3/TRBV12-4; d_gene: -
CDR3nt: TGTGCCAGCAGTTATGATACTGACTATGGCTACACCTTC; CDR3aa: CASSYDTDYGYTF; abundance: many; j_gene: TRBJ1-2; v_gene: TRBV2; d_gene: -
CDR3nt: TGTGCTAGTGGTGGGGGAAGGGTGGGGAACACTGAAGCTTTCTTT; CDR3aa: CASGGGRVGNTEAFF; abundance: -; j_gene: TRBJ1-1; v_gene: TRBV12-5; d_gene: -
CDR3nt: TGTGCCAGCAGCTTTGGGAGAGGCAACAATGAGCAGTTCTTC; CDR3aa: CASSFGRGNNEQFF; abundance: few; j_gene: TRBJ2-1; v_gene: TRBV5-5; d_gene: -
CDR3nt: TGTGCCAGTAGTATAACCAGGCGAGAGACCCAGTACTTC; CDR3aa: CASSITRRETQYF; abundance: many; j_gene: TRBJ2-5; v_gene: TRBV19; d_gene: -
CDR3nt: TGTGCCAGCAGTTCTGGGACTAGCGGGAGGAGGGGGCAGTACTTC; CDR3aa: CASSSGTSGRRGQYF; abundance: many; j_gene: TRBJ2-7; v_gene: TRBV6-1; d_gene: TRBD2
CDR3nt: TGTGCCAGCAGACCCCCGACCGGGCCGAACGCTGAGCAGTTCTTC; CDR3aa: CASRPPTGPNAEQFF; abundance: few; j_gene: TRBJ2-1; v_gene: TRBV28; d_gene: -
CDR3nt: TGCAGCGCTGCGTTCGAGGTCGACGGGGGCAATGAGCAGTTCTTC; CDR3aa: CSAAFEVDGGNEQFF; abundance: -; j_gene: TRBJ2-1; v_gene: TRBV29-1; d_gene: -
CDR3nt: TGTGCCAGCAGCTTAGGCAGGGGGAACACCGGGGAGCTGTTTTTT; CDR3aa: CASSLGRGNTGELFF; abundance: many; j_gene: TRBJ2-2; v_gene: TRBV7-2; d_gene: -
CDR3nt: TGTGCCAGCAGTTACACCGGGGACAGGGTATACGAGCAGTACTTC; CDR3aa: CASSYTGDRVYEQYF; abundance: few; j_gene: TRBJ2-7; v_gene: TRBV6-2/TRBV6-3; d_gene: TRBD1
CDR3nt: TGTGCCAGCAGTTATTTGTCCAGAAACACTGAAGCTTTCTTT; CDR3aa: CASSYLSRNTEAFF; abundance: many; j_gene: TRBJ1-1; v_gene: TRBV6-1; d_gene: -
CDR3nt: TGCAGCGTCAGACCATTAGAGTATGAGCAGTTCTTC; CDR3aa: CSVRPLEYEQFF; abundance: -; j_gene: TRBJ2-1; v_gene: TRBV29-1; d_gene: -